These T cell receptor beta chains were read from a single sample in a study of blood T cell repertoires in COVID-19. Sequencing used immunoSEQ multiplex PCR; TCRdb keeps in-frame clones, though not all of them. The sample lists about 71,000 clones, over 75% seen once, with over 4% in the top ten. The material sequenced was peripheral blood. Every receptor here comes from a woman in her late teens or twenties with acute or convalescent COVID-19. The CDR3 runs from the conserved cysteine through the conserved F or W. A D gene is named only where the DNA matches it firmly. Clone size appears in some rows only: once, few, many, or a class for an expanded clone.

>TRBJ2-3|TRBV9|-|TRBD1
TGTGCCAGCAGCTTGAGGACAGGGGAAACCACAGATACGCAGTATTTT
CASSLRTGETTDTQYF
>TRBJ2-7|TRBV6-1|-|-
TGTGCCAGCACTGAAAACAGCGGACAGATAGGCGAGCAGTACTTC
CASTENSGQIGEQYF
>TRBJ1-5|TRBV15|-|TRBD1
TGTGCCACCAGCAGTTATACAGGGGGTCGACGCAATCAGCCCCAGCATTTT
CATSSYTGGRRNQPQHF
>TRBJ1-2|TRBV23-1|-|-
TGCGCCAGCGGCCTAGGCAGTTTGTCTTATGGCTACACCTTC
CASGLGSLSYGYTF
>TRBJ2-2|TRBV2|-|-
TGTGCCAGCAGTGAAACAGGGAACACCGGGGAGCTGTTTTTT
CASSETGNTGELFF
>TRBJ1-1|TRBV18|-|TRBD1
TGTGCCAGCTCACCACCGATGGTGACAGGGAGGTTTTGGACTGAAGCTTTCTTT
CASSPPMVTGRFWTEAFF
>TRBJ1-3|TRBV3-1/TRBV3-2|-|-
TGTGCCAGCAGCCCCAGGGCTTTATACCTCTCTGGAAACACCATATATTTT
CASSPRALYLSGNTIYF
>TRBJ1-2|TRBV30|-|-
TGTGCCTGGACAAAAGGGGCTGCAGGCTATGGCTACACCTTC
CAWTKGAAGYGYTF
>TRBJ2-1|TRBV6-2/TRBV6-3|-|-
TGTGCCAGCAGTTACTCGAGGGTTCTAGTCCCCAATGAGCAGTTCTTC
CASSYSRVLVPNEQFF
>TRBJ2-7|TRBV18|-|-
TGTGCCAGCTCACCACCGCTGGGGACTGGTCTGTCCTACGAGCAGTACTTC
CASSPPLGTGLSYEQYF
>TRBJ2-5|TRBV30|-|-
TGTGCCTGGAGTGTAGGGGGTCGGGAGACCCAGTACTTC
CAWSVGGRETQYF
>TRBJ2-5|TRBV5-6|-|TRBD2
TGTGCCAGCAGCTTGGAACGGGGGGGCCTGGAGACCCAGTACTTC
CASSLERGGLETQYF
>TRBJ2-1|TRBV7-9|-|TRBD2
TGTGCCAGCAGCGCCCAAACAACTAGCGGTTCCTACAATGAGCAGTTCTTC
CASSAQTTSGSYNEQFF
>TRBJ1-6|TRBV30|-|TRBD1
TGTGCCTGGCGGACAGGGGGTAATTCACCCCTCCACTTT
CAWRTGGNSPLHF
>TRBJ2-1|TRBV27|-|-
TGTGCCAGCAGTCCCCCAGGAGGGTATGAGCAGTTCTTC
CASSPPGGYEQFF
>TRBJ2-7|TRBV10-3|once|-
TGTGCCATCAGTAAGGACAGTTACGAGCAGTACTTC
CAISKDSYEQYF
>TRBJ2-2|TRBV7-2|-|TRBD2
TGTGCCAGCAGCTTAGGTTACGGGAGGGCCAGTTCGAGCGGGGAGCTGTTTTTT
CASSLGYGRASSSGELFF
>TRBJ2-2|TRBV9|-|-
TGTGCCAGCAGCGTAGGTGAGGTCGACACCGGGGAGCTGTTTTTT
CASSVGEVDTGELFF
>TRBJ1-5|TRBV23-1|-|TRBD1
TGCGCCAGCAGTCAATCCGAGGACAGGGCTCTTCTTTGTAGCAATCAGCCCCAGCATTTT
CASSQSEDRALLCSNQPQHF
>TRBJ2-1|TRBV18|-|-
TGTGCCAGCTCCGGACAGGGGGCTAGCGGGAGTGATGAGCAGTTCTTC
CASSGQGASGSDEQFF
>TRBJ2-5|TRBV15|-|-
TGTGCCACCAGCAGAGATAGGGGGGGCAAAGAGACCCAGTACTTC
CATSRDRGGKETQYF
>TRBJ1-6|TRBV2|-|-
TGTGCCAGCAGTGTACGGAGCTCCTATAATTCACCCCTCCACTTT
CASSVRSSYNSPLHF
>TRBJ2-3|TRBV12-3/TRBV12-4|-|-
TGTGCCAGCAGTTTAACAGGGACAGATACGCAGTATTTT
CASSLTGTDTQYF
>TRBJ1-1|TRBV5-5|-|-
TGTGCCAGCAGCTTGGCCGAGGCAGTGAACACTGAAGCTTTCTTT
CASSLAEAVNTEAFF
>TRBJ1-1|TRBV15|-|-
TGTGCCACCAGCAGAGAAGTGGGCGAACTCGTAAAAGCTTTCTTT
CATSREVGELVKAFF
>TRBJ1-1|TRBV5-1|once|-
TGCGCCAGCAGCTTGGGGCAGGACATCCTGAACACTGAAGCTTTCTTT
CASSLGQDILNTEAFF